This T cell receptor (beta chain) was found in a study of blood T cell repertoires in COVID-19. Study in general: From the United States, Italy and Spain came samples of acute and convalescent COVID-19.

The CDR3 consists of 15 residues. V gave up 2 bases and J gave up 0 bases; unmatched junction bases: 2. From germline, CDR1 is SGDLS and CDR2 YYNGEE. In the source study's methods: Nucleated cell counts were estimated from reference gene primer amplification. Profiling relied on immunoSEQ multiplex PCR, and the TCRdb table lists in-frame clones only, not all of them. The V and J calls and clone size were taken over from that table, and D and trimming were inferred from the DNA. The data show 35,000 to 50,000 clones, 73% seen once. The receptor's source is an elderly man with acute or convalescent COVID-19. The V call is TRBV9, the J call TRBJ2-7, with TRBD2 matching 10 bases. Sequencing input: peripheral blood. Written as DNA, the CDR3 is TGTGCCAGCAGCGTTGGACTAGCGGACTCCTACGAGCAGTACTTC. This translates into CASSVGLADSYEQYF.